Following are 27 T cell receptor beta chains from one sample sequenced in a study of tumor-infiltrating lymphocytes in localized non-small cell lung cancer. Profiling relied on immunoSEQ multiplex PCR, and the TCRdb table lists in-frame clones only, not all of them. The sample includes 13,000 or so clones, 79% of them seen just once. Sequencing was carried out using lung tumor tissue. These receptors were collected from a human donor with non-small cell lung cancer.

V and J are TRBV19 and TRBJ1-1; D may be TRBD1 (6 bases). Trimming took off 5 bases at V and 5 bases at J, with 15 bases between the two ends. This CDR3 spans 14 amino acids. Germline V gene data show CDR1 as LNHDA and CDR2 as SQIVND (reference sequence). The CDR3 region is CASSDLGATTEAFF. The CDR3 DNA sequence: TGTGCCAGTAGTGATCTGGGGGCTACAACTGAAGCTTTCTTT.

The chain couples TRBV18 to TRBJ1-2; 9 positions match TRBD1. The CDR3 sequence is 15 residues long. Germline V lookup: CDR1 KGHSH, CDR2 LQKENI. V gave up 3 bases and J gave up 2 bases; unmatched junction bases: 4. CDR3: CASSPGTGKNYGYTF. DNA for the CDR3: TGTGCCAGCTCACCGGGGACAGGGAAAAACTATGGCTACACCTTC.

This clone was observed a few times. The V call is TRBV7-6, the J call TRBJ1-1; D not resolved. The CDR3 runs to 13 residues. Trimming pared 1 base from V and 1 base from J, leaving 4 bases between. Germline lookup yields CDR1 SGHVS and CDR2 FNYEAQ. The CDR3 DNA reads as TGTGCCAGCAGCTTAGATACGAACACTGAAGCTTTCTTT. This translates into CASSLDTNTEAFF.

The chain employs TRBV5-1 and TRBJ1-6; tentative D call: TRBD1 (5 bases). The CDR3 loop spans 17 amino acids. Germline V CDR1 and CDR2: SGHRS, YFSETQ. Trimming left V 2 bases short and J 0 bases short, with 12 bases between. The CDR3 DNA is TGCGCCAGCAGCTTTGATTCAGGGAGCTCCTATAATTCACCCCTCCACTTT. Its translation is CASSFDSGSSYNSPLHF.

The rearrangement joins TRBV6-6 to TRBJ2-7, with D perhaps TRBD2 (6 bases). CDR3 length: 12 residues. Deletions cut 4 bases from V and 3 bases from J, with 7 bases between. Per germline, CDR1 MNHNY and CDR2 SVGAGI (reference sequence). The CDR3 DNA reads as TGTGCCAGCAGTTTGGGGGGCTACGAGCAGTACTTC. Translation: CASSLGGYEQYF.

This rearrangement joins TRBV7-2 to TRBJ2-2; 11 positions match TRBD2. This CDR3 has 16 residues. After removal of 1 base from V and 5 bases from J, the junction contained 3 bases not matched to a gene. Germline assignment: CDR1 SGHTA and CDR2 FQGNSA. CDR3 sequence reads: CASSLGLAGGTGELFF. CDR3 coding DNA: TGTGCCAGCAGCTTAGGTCTAGCGGGGGGAACCGGGGAGCTGTTTTTT.

The CDR3 DNA sequence: TGTGCCAGCTCACAGGCAGGGCCGGGCAATCAGCCCCAGCATTTT. Its protein product is CASSQAGPGNQPQHF. V gene TRBV18 combines with J gene TRBJ1-5, with D perhaps TRBD1 (5 bases). This CDR3 contains 15 residues. The germline gives CDR1 KGHSH, CDR2 LQKENI. The germline V and J ends were trimmed by 4 bases and 2 bases, with 12 bases remaining between them.

This clone has just a few counts. V usage is TRBV7-8 and J usage is TRBJ1-3; 9 nucleotides align to TRBD1. The trim removed 5 bases at V and 4 bases at J, leaving 9 bases unmatched. Germline assignment: CDR1 SGHVS and CDR2 FQNEAQ. There are 16 residues in the CDR3. The CDR3 sequence is CASSPSLGTGGNTIYF. The CDR3 DNA reads as TGTGCCAGCAGCCCTAGTCTGGGGACAGGGGGAAACACCATATATTTT.

The rearrangement uses TRBV5-6 and TRBJ2-7, with unresolved D. The V end was cut by 6 bases, the J end by 1 base, with 11 bases between. This CDR3 region has 13 residues. Germline V lookup: CDR1 SGHDT, CDR2 YYEEEE. The CDR3, as DNA: TGTGCCAGCATCTTTGACTCTTCCTACGAGCAGTACTTC. Translation: CASIFDSSYEQYF. Variable domain in full (rest from reference TRBV5-6 and TRBJ2-7): DAGVTQSPTHLIKTRGQQVTLRCSPKSGHDTVSWYQQALGQGPQFIFQYYEEEERQRGNFPDRFSGHQFPNYSSELNVNALLLGDSALYLCASIFDSSYEQYFGPGTRLTVT.

This clone turned up a few times. One end of the junction does not line up with germline, which may come from a read error. The genes are TRBV6-1 and TRBJ2-3; 10 bases are a match to TRBD2. Germline values: CDR1 MNHNS, CDR2 SASEGT. This CDR3 region has 15 residues. CDR3 DNA: TGTGCCAGCAATGAAGCGGGGGGGCGCACAGATACGCAGTATTTT. Translated, it gives CASNEAGGRTDTQYF.

The chain combines TRBV5-6 with TRBJ1-1, with D perhaps matching TRBD1 (6 bases). CDR3 length: 15 amino acids. Germline CDR1 reads SGHDT; CDR2 reads YYEEEE. Between the trimmed V and J ends, which lost 0 bases and 1 base, there was a span of 10 bases. Here the CDR3 reads CASSLGGTKNTEAFF. The CDR3 bases are TGTGCCAGCAGCTTGGGAGGGACAAAGAACACTGAAGCTTTCTTT.

This chain joins TRBV25-1 and TRBJ2-5; 7 bases fit TRBD2. Germline CDR1 MGHDK, CDR2 SYGVNS. This CDR3 contains 12 residues. The CDR3 sequence: CAGEGVRETQYF. In DNA, the CDR3 is TGTGCGGGGGAGGGAGTCCGAGAGACCCAGTACTTC. The full variable domain, completed using reference TRBV25-1 and TRBJ2-5, is EADIYQTPRYLVIGTGKKITLECSQTMGHDKMYWYQQDPGMELHLIHYSYGVNSTEKGDLSSESTVSRIRTEHFPLTLESARPSHTSQYLCAGEGVRETQYFGPGTRLLVL.

This chain links TRBV7-9 with TRBJ1-5; TRBD1 might be the D (6 bases). CDR1 and CDR2 from the germline V gene are SEHNR and FQNEAQ (reference sequence). The CDR3 has 16 residues. Trimming removed 4 bases from V and 1 base from J, with 14 bases in between. CDR3 region: CASSSNRERSNQPQHF. The CDR3 DNA reads TGTGCCAGCAGCTCAAACAGGGAGAGGAGCAATCAGCCCCAGCATTTT. Based on the CDR3 plus reference TRBV7-9 and TRBJ1-5, the full variable domain is DTGVSQNPRHKITKRGQNVTFRCDPISEHNRLYWYRQTLGQGPEFLTYFQNEAQLEKSRLLSDRFSAERPKGSFSTLEIQRTEQGDSAMYLCASSSNRERSNQPQHFGDGTRLSIL.

In DNA, the CDR3 is TGTGCCAGTAGTATAAATCAGGGACATCAGCCCCAGCATTTT. It specifies CASSINQGHQPQHF. This chain connects TRBV19 to TRBJ1-5; tentatively, D is TRBD1 (5 bases). The CDR3 spans 14 residues. Trimming removed 2 bases at V and 5 bases at J, with 10 bases between. In germline, CDR1 is LNHDA, CDR2 SQIVND (reference sequence).

The chain is built from TRBV13 and TRBJ2-6; 8 bases map to TRBD2. The CDR3 length is 21 residues. In germline, CDR1 is PRHDT, CDR2 FYEKMQ (reference sequence). The V segment lost 5 bases and the J segment 0 bases; nucleotides outside the gene matches: 18. In nucleotides, the CDR3 is TGTGCCAGCAGCCAGAACGTCTACGGGAGGGTGCTGGGCTCTGGGGCCAACGTCCTGACTTTC. It specifies CASSQNVYGRVLGSGANVLTF.

This clone has just one count. The V and J genes are TRBV2 and TRBJ1-1, with D perhaps matching TRBD1 (6 bases). Trimming removed 2 bases from V and 4 bases from J, with 14 bases in between. The CDR3 spans 15 residues. Germline assignment: CDR1 SNHLY and CDR2 FYNNEI. CDR3 sequence: CASSEIWQGSTEAFF. CDR3 sequence (DNA): TGTGCCAGCAGTGAAATTTGGCAGGGGAGCACTGAAGCTTTCTTT.

The rearrangement uses TRBV5-8 and TRBJ1-1; D gene unclear. Trimming removed 1 base at V and 4 bases at J, with 5 bases between. The germline V gene has CDR1 SGHTS and CDR2 YDEGEE. This CDR3 spans 12 amino acids. The CDR3 DNA reads TGTGCCAGCAGCTTGTCGGGCACTGAAGCTTTCTTT. It is translated as CASSLSGTEAFF.

The chain recombines TRBV12-5 with TRBJ2-3, with a tentative D call TRBD1 (6 bases). Germline lookup yields CDR1 LGHNT and CDR2 FRNRAP. CDR3 length equals 14 residues. Trimming took off 1 base at V and 2 bases at J, with 7 bases between the two ends. The CDR3 coding sequence is TGTGCTAGTGGTTTGGACAGGGTCACAGATACGCAGTATTTT. Residues: CASGLDRVTDTQYF.

The sample holds a few counts of this clone. The chain carries TRBV11-2 and TRBJ2-7; 8 bases align to TRBD2. Trimming cost V 0 bases and J 4 bases; bases outside gene matches: 2. The CDR3 consists of 14 residues. CDR1 SGHAT and CDR2 FQNNGV come from the germline V gene. The chain's CDR3 is CASSLDGTSYEQYF. CDR3 sequence (DNA): TGTGCCAGCAGCTTAGATGGGACTAGTTACGAGCAGTACTTC.

The chain employs TRBV6-6 and TRBJ2-7; D is tentatively TRBD1 or TRBD2 (5 bases each). The V end was cut by 6 bases, the J end by 0 bases, with 9 bases between. CDR1 is MNHNY, CDR2 SVGAGI, per germline (reference sequence). CDR3 length equals 13 residues. The CDR3 loop is CASRTGTSYEQYF. The CDR3 DNA reads as TGTGCCAGCAGGACCGGGACCTCCTACGAGCAGTACTTC.

This chain links TRBV6-4 with TRBJ2-3, with 7 bases aligning to TRBD1. Germline V CDR1 and CDR2: MRHNA, SNTAGT. V lost 9 bases to trimming and J lost 2 bases; unmatched junction nucleotides: 8. CDR3 length: 14 residues. For the CDR3, the DNA is TGTGCCAGAGACCCGGGACAGCACACAGATACGCAGTATTTT. Its translation is CARDPGQHTDTQYF.

This chain links TRBV7-9 with TRBJ2-3, with 10 bases fitting TRBD2. With V trimmed by 5 bases and J by 0 bases, 5 bases remained unmatched. The CDR3 contains 16 residues. Germline CDR1 is SEHNR and CDR2 is FQNEAQ (reference sequence). DNA for the CDR3: TGTGCCAGCAGCCCATGGACTAGCGGTAGCACAGATACGCAGTATTTT. Protein product: CASSPWTSGSTDTQYF.

The gene calls are TRBV5-1 and TRBJ1-1; a possible D gene is TRBD1 (5 bases). V lost 1 base and J lost 0, with 16 bases in between. There are 17 residues in the CDR3. The germline V gene encodes CDR1 SGHRS and CDR2 YFSETQ. This chain's CDR3 is CASSLRAGPPMNTEAFF. CDR3 DNA: TGCGCCAGCAGCTTGAGGGCGGGGCCCCCAATGAACACTGAAGCTTTCTTT.

This clone turned up a few times. The chain is built from TRBV4-3 and TRBJ2-3; TRBD1 matches 7 bases. CDR3 size: 16 residues. V was pared by 0 bases and J by 3 bases, with 6 bases of the junction left unmatched. Germline loops: CDR1 LGHNA, CDR2 YSLEER. The CDR3 reads CASSQDIGGRTDTQYF. CDR3 in DNA: TGCGCCAGCAGCCAAGACATAGGGGGCAGGACAGATACGCAGTATTTT.

The chain recombines TRBV28 with TRBJ1-1; 10 bases are shared with TRBD1. Trimming cost V 2 bases and J 11 bases; bases outside gene matches: 5. Looked up from germline, CDR1 is MDHEN and CDR2 is SYDVKM. This CDR3 is built from 13 residues. The CDR3 protein is CASSLDRGRGAFF. The CDR3 region has the DNA TGTGCCAGCAGTTTAGACAGGGGGCGCGGCGCTTTCTTT. Drawing the rest from reference TRBV28 and TRBJ1-1, the complete variable domain is DVKVTQSSRYLVKRTGEKVFLECVQDMDHENMFWYRQDPGLGLRLIYFSYDVKMKEKGDIPEGYSVSREKKERFSLILESASTNQTSMYLCASSLDRGRGAFFGQGTRLTVV.

In its sample, this clone is medium-sized (0.01 to 0.1%). The J gene is TRBJ2-1, the V gene TRBV7-3; D not resolved. There are 16 residues in the CDR3. Trimming took off 5 bases at V and 4 bases at J, with 18 bases between the two ends. Per germline, CDR1 SGHTA and CDR2 FQGTGA. The CDR3 coding sequence is TGTGCCAGCAGCCCCGGGCGAGGTGCGGAGTACAATGAGCAGTTCTTC. This translates into CASSPGRGAEYNEQFF. The full variable domain, with the rest looked up from reference TRBV7-3 and TRBJ2-1, is GAGVSQTPSNKVTEKGKYVELRCDPISGHTALYWYRQSLGQGPEFLIYFQGTGAADDSGLPNDRFFAVRPEGSVSTLKIQRTERGDSAVYLCASSPGRGAEYNEQFFGPGTRLTVL.

This clone occurred a few times. The chain combines TRBV29-1 with TRBJ1-1; D gene uncertain. The CDR3 spans 12 residues. Trimming stripped 3 bases from V and 11 bases from J, with 16 bases between. CDR1 is SQVTM, CDR2 ANQGSEA, per germline. CDR3 amino acids: CSVDRDILGAFF. In DNA, the CDR3 is TGCAGCGTTGATAGGGATATCTTAGGGGCTTTCTTT.